This T cell receptor (beta chain) was obtained from a study of cytomegalovirus exposure and HLA in healthy donors. CDR1 is LNHDA, CDR2 SQIVND, per germline (reference sequence). With V trimmed by 5 bases and J by 6 bases, 7 bases remained unmatched. The CDR3 loop spans 15 amino acids. Study-wide results and limits: Despite most TCR sequences being rare, some public TCRs occurred in many donors. There were 150 or so TCR beta chains listed as cytomegalovirus-associated.

Comments on this clone: Antigen unknown.

Only in-frame clones appear in the TCRdb table, and some are missing; sequencing was by immunoSEQ multiplex PCR. Seen here are approximately 130,000 clones, 80% to 90% observed once, and the top ten hold about 2.1%. The J gene is TRBJ1-6, the V gene TRBV19; TRBD1 agrees at 7 bases. Sequencing was done on a sample of PBMCs. This TCR was sampled from a woman between 18 and 29 years old in good health and CMV-seronegative. The chain's CDR3 is CASSFLTGRNSPLHF. CDR3 nucleotide sequence: TGTGCCAGTAGTTTTCTGACAGGGCGTAATTCACCCCTCCACTTT.